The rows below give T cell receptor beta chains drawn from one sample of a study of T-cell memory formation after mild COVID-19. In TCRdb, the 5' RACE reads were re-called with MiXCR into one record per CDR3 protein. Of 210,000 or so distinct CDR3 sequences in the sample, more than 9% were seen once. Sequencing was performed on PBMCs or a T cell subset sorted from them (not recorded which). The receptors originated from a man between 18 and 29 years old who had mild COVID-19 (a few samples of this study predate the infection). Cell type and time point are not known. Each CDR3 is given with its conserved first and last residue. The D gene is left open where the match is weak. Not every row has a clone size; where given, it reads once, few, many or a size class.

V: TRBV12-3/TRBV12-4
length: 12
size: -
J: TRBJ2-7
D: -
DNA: TGTGCCAGCAGTTTGCGACCGGACGAGCAGTACTTC
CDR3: CASSLRPDEQYF

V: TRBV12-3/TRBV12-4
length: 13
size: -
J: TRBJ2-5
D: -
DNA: TGTGCCAGCAGTTTTTCAGGGAAGGAGACCCAGTACTTC
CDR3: CASSFSGKETQYF

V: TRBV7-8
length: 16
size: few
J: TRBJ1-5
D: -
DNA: TGTGCCAGCGCCCCGCAGAGGTATATGGGCAATCAGCCCCAGCATTTT
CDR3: CASAPQRYMGNQPQHF

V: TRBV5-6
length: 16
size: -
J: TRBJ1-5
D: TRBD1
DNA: TGTGCCAGCAGCTTGGGAGGAACAGGGGTCAATCAGCCCCAGCATTTT
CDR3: CASSLGGTGVNQPQHF

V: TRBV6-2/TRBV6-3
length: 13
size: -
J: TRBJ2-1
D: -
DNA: TGTGCCAGCACCCGGGACCAGTATAATGAGCAGTTCTTC
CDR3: CASTRDQYNEQFF

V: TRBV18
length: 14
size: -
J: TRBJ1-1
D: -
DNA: TGTGCCAGCTCACCACTGTCAACGAACACTGAAGCTTTCTTT
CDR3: CASSPLSTNTEAFF

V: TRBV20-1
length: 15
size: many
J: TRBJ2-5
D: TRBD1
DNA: TGCAGTGCTAGCGGTTCGGGGGACAGGGCAGAGACCCAGTACTTC
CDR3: CSASGSGDRAETQYF

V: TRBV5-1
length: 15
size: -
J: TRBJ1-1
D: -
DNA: TGCGCCAGCAGCTTCCAGGACGGCATGAACACTGAAGCTTTCTTT
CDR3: CASSFQDGMNTEAFF

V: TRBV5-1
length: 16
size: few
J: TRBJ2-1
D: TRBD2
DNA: TGCGCCAGCAGCCTTCCCACAGGGGTAGCGGGGGGCGAGCAGTTCTTC
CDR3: CASSLPTGVAGGEQFF

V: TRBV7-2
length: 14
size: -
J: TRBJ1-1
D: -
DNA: TGTGCCAGCAGCTTATCGCCCGGCCAAACTGAAGCTTTCTTT
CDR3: CASSLSPGQTEAFF

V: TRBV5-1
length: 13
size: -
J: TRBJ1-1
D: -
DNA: TGCGCCAGCAGACCGGGGGCGAACACTGAAGCTTTCTTT
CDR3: CASRPGANTEAFF

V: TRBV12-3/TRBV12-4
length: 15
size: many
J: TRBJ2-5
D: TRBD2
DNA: TGTGCCAGCAGTTTGGGAGCGGGGCCTCAAGAGACCCAGTACTTC
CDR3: CASSLGAGPQETQYF

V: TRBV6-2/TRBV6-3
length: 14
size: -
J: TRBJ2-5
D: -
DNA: TGTGCCAGCAGACACTCCCAGGTAGAGGAGACCCAGTACTTC
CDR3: CASRHSQVEETQYF

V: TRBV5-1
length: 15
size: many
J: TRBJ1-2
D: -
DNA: TGCGCCAGCAGCTTGCTGGGGGCCGCGGGCTATGGCTACACCTTC
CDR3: CASSLLGAAGYGYTF

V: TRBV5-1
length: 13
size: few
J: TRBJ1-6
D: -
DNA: TGCGCCAGCAGCTTACAGGATAATTCACCCCTCCACTTT
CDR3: CASSLQDNSPLHF

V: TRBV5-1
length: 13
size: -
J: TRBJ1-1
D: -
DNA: TGCGCCAGCAGCAACAGCCTGAACACTGAAGCTTTCTTT
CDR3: CASSNSLNTEAFF

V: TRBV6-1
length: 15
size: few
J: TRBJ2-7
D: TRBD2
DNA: TGTGCCAGCAGTGATTCTGGGACTAGCCGCTACGAGCAGTACTTC
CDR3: CASSDSGTSRYEQYF

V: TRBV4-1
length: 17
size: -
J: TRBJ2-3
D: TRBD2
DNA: TGCGCCAGCAGCCAAACCCTAGCGGGGGTCGGCACAGATACGCAGTATTTT
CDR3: CASSQTLAGVGTDTQYF

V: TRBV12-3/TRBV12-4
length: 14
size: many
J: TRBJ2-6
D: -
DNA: TGTGCCAGCAGTTTAGCCGGGGGGGCCAACGTCCTGACTTTC
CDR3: CASSLAGGANVLTF

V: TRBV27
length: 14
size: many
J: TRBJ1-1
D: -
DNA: TGTGCCAGCAGTCCTCCTTGGGAGGATGGGGAAGCTTTCTTT
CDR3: CASSPPWEDGEAFF

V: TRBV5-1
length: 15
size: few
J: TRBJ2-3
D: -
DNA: TGCGCCAGCAGCTTGGATGGGGTCGGCTCAGATACGCAGTATTTT
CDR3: CASSLDGVGSDTQYF

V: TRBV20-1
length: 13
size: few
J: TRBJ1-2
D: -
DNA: TGCAGTGCTAGCGGGGGGGCTAACTATGGCTACACCTTC
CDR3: CSASGGANYGYTF

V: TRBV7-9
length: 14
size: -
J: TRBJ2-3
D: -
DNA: TGTGCCAACAGCCTAGGACAAGACACAGATACGCAGTATTTT
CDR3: CANSLGQDTDTQYF

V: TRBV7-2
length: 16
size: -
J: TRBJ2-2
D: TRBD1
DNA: TGTGCCAGCAGCCGTACCTCCGGGACAGGGGCCGGGGAGCTGTTTTTT
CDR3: CASSRTSGTGAGELFF

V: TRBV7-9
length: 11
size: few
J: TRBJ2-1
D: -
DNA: TGTGCCAGCAGCGAGGGGTTTGAGCAGTTCTTC
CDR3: CASSEGFEQFF

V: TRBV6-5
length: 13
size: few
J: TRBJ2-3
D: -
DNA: TGTGCCAGCAGAGGGGAGATCACAGATACGCAGTATTTT
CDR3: CASRGEITDTQYF

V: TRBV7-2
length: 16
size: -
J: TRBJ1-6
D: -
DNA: TGTGCCAGCAGCCCTTCGGGAGGGGCCTATAATTCACCCCTCCACTTT
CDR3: CASSPSGGAYNSPLHF

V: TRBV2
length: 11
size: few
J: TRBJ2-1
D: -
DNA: TGTGCCAGCAGAGGGCACTATGAGCAGTTCTTC
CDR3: CASRGHYEQFF

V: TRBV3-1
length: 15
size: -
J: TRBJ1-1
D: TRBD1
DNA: TGTGCCAGCCTAGATACAGGGGTATCACGGACTGAAGCTTTCTTT
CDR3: CASLDTGVSRTEAFF

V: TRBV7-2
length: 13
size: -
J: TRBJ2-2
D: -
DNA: TGTGCCAGCAGCATAAGAAACACCGGGGAGCTGTTTTTT
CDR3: CASSIRNTGELFF

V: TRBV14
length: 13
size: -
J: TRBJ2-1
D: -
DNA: TGTGCCAGCAGCCGTGGACCCTCTGGGGGGCAGTTCTTC
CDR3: CASSRGPSGGQFF

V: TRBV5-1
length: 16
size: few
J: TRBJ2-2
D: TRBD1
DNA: TGCGCCAGCAGCTTAACCCGGGACAGCAACACCGGGGAGCTGTTTTTT
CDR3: CASSLTRDSNTGELFF

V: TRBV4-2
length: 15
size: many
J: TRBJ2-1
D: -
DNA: TGTGCCAGCAGCCAAGGTGCGGAGTCCTACAATGAGCAGTTCTTC
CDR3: CASSQGAESYNEQFF

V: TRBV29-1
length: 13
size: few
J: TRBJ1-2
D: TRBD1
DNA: TGCAGCGTCGCGACAGGGGGCACGAATGGCTACACCTTC
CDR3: CSVATGGTNGYTF

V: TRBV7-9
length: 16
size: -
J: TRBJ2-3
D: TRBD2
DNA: TGTGCCAGCAGCGCCCGACTAGCGGGGACAACAGATACGCAGTATTTT
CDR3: CASSARLAGTTDTQYF

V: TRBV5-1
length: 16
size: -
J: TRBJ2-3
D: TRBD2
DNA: TGCGCCAGCAGCCCACATGGGGGGACTAGCGAGAATACGCAGTATTTT
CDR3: CASSPHGGTSENTQYF

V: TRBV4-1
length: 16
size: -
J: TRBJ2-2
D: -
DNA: TGCGCCAGCAGCCAGAAAGGAAGTTGGGACACCGGGGAGCTGTTTTTT
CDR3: CASSQKGSWDTGELFF

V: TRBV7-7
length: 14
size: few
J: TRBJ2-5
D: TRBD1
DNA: TGTGCCAGCAGCCAACCTGACAGGGGCGCGACCCAGTACTTC
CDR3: CASSQPDRGATQYF

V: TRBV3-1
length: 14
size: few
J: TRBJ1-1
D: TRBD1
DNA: TGTGCCAGCAGCCAAGGGACAGGGAGCACTGAAGCTTTCTTT
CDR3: CASSQGTGSTEAFF

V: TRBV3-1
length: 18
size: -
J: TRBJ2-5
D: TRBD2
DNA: TGTGCCAGCAGCCAATCCGGGACTAGCGGGGGGGCCCTAGAGACCCAGTACTTC
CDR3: CASSQSGTSGGALETQYF

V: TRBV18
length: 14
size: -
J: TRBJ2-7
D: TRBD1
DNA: TGTGCCAGCTCACTCCGACAGGGGAGCAACGAGCAGTACTTC
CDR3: CASSLRQGSNEQYF

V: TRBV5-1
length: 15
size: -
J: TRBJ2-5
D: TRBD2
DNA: TGCGCCAGCAGCCAAGAGGGGAGGGTCGGAGAGACCCAGTACTTC
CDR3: CASSQEGRVGETQYF

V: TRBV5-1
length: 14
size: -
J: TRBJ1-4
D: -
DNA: TGCGCCAGCAGCTTGTCAGGGTTTAATGAAAAACTGTTTTTT
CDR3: CASSLSGFNEKLFF

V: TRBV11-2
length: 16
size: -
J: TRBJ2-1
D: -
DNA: TGTGCCAGCAGCTTAGATTGGGGGGCCGTATACAATGAGCAGTTCTTC
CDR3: CASSLDWGAVYNEQFF

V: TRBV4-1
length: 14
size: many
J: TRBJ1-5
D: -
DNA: TGCGCCAGCAGCCAAGATCGGGGGGAGCAGCCCCAGCATTTT
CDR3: CASSQDRGEQPQHF

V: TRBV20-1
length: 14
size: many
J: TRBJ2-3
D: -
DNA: TGCAGTGCTAGAGCCCCCCCCAGCACAGATACGCAGTATTTT
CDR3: CSARAPPSTDTQYF

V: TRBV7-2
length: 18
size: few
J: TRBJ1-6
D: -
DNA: TGTGCCAGCAGCCCGACTCTGAGCTACAGGGAGGGAGGTTCACCCCTCCACTTT
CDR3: CASSPTLSYREGGSPLHF

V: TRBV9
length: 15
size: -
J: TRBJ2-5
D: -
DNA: TGTGCCAGCACCAGGGGGGCCCCCCCTCAAGAGACCCAGTACTTC
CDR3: CASTRGAPPQETQYF

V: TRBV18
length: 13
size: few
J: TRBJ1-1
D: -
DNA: TGTGCCAGCTCACCCTCTACGACAGCTGAAGCTTTCTTT
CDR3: CASSPSTTAEAFF

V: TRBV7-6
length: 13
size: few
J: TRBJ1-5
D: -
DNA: TGTGCCAGCAGCTTAGAATGGGATCAGCCCCAGCATTTT
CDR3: CASSLEWDQPQHF